This T cell receptor (beta chain) originates from a study of radiotherapy plus CTLA-4 blockade in lung cancer. Study results and limitations: How blood T cell clones changed early, along with interferon-beta, reportedly forecast response best.

As for this clone: Its target is not known.

The germline CDR1 and CDR2 sequences are KGHSH and LQKENI. V lost 3 bases, J lost 0 bases, and 5 bases lay in between. The CDR3 runs 14 residues. Patients with chemo-refractory metastatic non-small-cell lung cancer received focal radiation plus CTLA-4 blockade with ipilimumab. Assay used: immunoSEQ multiplex PCR; TCRdb lists only in-frame clones, some missing. The sample has about 50,000 clones; around 73% are singletons. The material sequenced was peripheral blood, taken from a patient treated with radiotherapy plus ipilimumab. This sequence was found in a human donor with non-small cell lung cancer who had a complete response to radiotherapy plus ipilimumab. V is TRBV18 and J is TRBJ2-2, with D unresolved. CDR3 protein: CASSPIANTGELFF. CDR3 bases: TGTGCCAGCTCACCCATTGCGAACACCGGGGAGCTGTTTTTT.